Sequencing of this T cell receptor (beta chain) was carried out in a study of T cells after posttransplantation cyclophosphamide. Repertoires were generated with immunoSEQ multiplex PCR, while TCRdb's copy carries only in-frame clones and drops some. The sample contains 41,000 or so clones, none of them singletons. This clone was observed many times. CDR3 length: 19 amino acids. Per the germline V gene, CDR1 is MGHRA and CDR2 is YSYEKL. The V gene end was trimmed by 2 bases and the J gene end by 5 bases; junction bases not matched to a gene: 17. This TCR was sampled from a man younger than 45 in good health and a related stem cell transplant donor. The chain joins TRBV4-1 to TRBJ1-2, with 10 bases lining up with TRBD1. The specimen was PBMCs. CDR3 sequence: CASSQWQGALGQGIYGYTF. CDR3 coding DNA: TGCGCCAGCAGCCAATGGCAAGGGGCATTGGGACAGGGGATATATGGCTACACCTTC.